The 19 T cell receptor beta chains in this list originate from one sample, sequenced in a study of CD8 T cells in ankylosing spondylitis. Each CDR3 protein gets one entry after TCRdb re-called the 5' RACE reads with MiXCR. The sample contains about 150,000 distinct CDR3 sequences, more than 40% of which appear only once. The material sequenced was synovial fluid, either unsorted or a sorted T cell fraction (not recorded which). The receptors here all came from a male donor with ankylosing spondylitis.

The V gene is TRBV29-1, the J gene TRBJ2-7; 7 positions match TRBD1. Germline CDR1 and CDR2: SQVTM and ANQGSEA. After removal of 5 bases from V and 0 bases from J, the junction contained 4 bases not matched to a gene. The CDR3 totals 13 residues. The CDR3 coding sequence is TGCAGCGTTCCGGGACAGACCTCCTACGAGCAGTACTTC. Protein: CSVPGQTSYEQYF.

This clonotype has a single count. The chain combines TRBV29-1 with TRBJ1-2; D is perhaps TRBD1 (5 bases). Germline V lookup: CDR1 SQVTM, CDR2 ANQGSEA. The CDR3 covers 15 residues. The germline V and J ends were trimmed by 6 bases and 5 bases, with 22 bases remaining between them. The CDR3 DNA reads TGCAGCGTGACCCCGGAGGGAGGGGTAGAGTATGGCTACACCTTC. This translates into CSVTPEGGVEYGYTF.

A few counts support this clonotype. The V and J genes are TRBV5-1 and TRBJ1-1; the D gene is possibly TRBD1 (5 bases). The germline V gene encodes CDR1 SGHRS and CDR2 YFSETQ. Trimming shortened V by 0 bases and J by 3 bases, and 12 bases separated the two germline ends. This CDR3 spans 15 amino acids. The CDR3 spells CASSLGLQVDTEAFF. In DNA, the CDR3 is TGCGCCAGCAGCTTGGGGCTACAGGTCGACACTGAAGCTTTCTTT.

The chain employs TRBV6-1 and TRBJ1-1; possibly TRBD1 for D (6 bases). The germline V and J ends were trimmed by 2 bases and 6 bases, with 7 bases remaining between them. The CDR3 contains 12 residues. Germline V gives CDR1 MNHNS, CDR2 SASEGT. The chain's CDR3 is CASSERTAEAFF. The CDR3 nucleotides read TGTGCCAGCAGTGAACGGACAGCTGAAGCTTTCTTT.

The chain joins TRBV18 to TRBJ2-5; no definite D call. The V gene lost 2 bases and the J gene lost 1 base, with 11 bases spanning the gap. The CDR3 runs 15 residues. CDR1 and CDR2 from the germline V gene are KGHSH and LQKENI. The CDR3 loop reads CASSPGRVLQETQYF. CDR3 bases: TGTGCCAGCTCACCAGGTCGGGTTCTCCAAGAGACCCAGTACTTC. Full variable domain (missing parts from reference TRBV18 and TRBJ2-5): NAGVMQNPRHLVRRRGQEARLRCSPMKGHSHVYWYRQLPEEGLKFMVYLQKENIIDESGMPKERFSAEFPKEGPSILRIQQVVRGDSAAYFCASSPGRVLQETQYFGPGTRLLVL.

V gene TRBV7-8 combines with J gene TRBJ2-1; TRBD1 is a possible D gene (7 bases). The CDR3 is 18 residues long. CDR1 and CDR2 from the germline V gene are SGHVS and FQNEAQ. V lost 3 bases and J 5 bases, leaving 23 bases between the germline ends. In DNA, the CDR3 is TGTGCCAGCAGCTTTGAGAGTGCGGGACAGAAAATGCACAATGAGCAGTTCTTC. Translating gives CASSFESAGQKMHNEQFF.

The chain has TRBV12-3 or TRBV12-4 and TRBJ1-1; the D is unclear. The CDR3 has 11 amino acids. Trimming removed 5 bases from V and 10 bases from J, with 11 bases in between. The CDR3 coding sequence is TGTGCCAGCAGTCTCAGACACCGAGCTTTCTTT. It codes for CASSLRHRAFF.

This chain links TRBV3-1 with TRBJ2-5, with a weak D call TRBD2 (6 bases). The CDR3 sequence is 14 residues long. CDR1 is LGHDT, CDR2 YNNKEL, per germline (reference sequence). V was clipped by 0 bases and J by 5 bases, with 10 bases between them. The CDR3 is CASSQEGGMETQYF. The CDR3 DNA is TGTGCCAGCAGCCAAGAGGGCGGGATGGAGACCCAGTACTTC.

CDR3 sequence reads: CSVEAGTSDSKNIQYF. DNA for the CDR3: TGCAGCGTTGAAGCAGGGACTAGCGACTCCAAAAACATTCAGTACTTC. V is TRBV29-1 and J is TRBJ2-4; 10 bases are shared with TRBD2. CDR1 SQVTM and CDR2 ANQGSEA come from the germline V gene. The CDR3 is 16 residues long. V was clipped by 1 base and J by 2 bases; unmatched bases: 5.

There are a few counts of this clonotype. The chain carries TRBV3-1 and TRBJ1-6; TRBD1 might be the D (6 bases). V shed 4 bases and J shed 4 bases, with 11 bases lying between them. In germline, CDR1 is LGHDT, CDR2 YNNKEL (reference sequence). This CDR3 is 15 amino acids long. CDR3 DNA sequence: TGTGCCAGCAGCCTTGGACAGAAGTATAATTCACCCCTCCACTTT. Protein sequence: CASSLGQKYNSPLHF.

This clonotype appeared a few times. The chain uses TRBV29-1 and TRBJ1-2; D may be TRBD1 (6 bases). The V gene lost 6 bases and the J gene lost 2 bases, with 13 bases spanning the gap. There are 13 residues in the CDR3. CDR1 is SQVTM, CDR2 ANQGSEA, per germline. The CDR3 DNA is TGCAGCGTCTTCAGGGGCGAAAACTATGGCTACACCTTC. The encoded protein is CSVFRGENYGYTF.

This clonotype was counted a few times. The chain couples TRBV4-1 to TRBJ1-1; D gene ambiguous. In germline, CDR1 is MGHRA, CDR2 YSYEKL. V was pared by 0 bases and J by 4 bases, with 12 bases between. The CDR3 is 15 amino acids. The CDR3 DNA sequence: TGCGCCAGCAGCCAAGATCTCATTCCTCGCACTGAAGCTTTCTTT. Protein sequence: CASSQDLIPRTEAFF.

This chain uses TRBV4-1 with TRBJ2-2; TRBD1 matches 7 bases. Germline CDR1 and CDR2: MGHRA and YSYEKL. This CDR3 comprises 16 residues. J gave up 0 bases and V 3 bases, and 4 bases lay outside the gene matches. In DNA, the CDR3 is TGCGCCAGCAGCCACACCGGGACAGCGAACACCGGGGAGCTGTTTTTT. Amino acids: CASSHTGTANTGELFF.

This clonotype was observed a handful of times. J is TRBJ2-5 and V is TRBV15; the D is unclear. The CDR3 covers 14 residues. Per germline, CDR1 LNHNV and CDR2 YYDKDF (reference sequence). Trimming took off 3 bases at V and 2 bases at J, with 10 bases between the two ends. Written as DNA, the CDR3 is TGTGCCACCAGCAGTGACACTACGCAAGAGACCCAGTACTTC. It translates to CATSSDTTQETQYF.

The DNA of the CDR3 is TGTGCCAGCAGCTTAGAACAGGGGGACACCGGGGAGCTGTTTTTT. Its translation is CASSLEQGDTGELFF. The chain is built from TRBV7-9 and TRBJ2-2, with TRBD1 matching over 8 bases. With 1 base clipped from V and 3 bases from J, the junction kept 1 base outside the gene matches. The CDR3 has 15 amino acids. CDR1 and CDR2 from the germline V gene are SEHNR and FQNEAQ (reference sequence).

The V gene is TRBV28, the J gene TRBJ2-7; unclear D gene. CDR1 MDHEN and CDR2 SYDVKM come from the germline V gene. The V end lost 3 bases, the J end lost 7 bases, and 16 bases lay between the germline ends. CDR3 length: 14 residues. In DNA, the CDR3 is TGTGCCAGCAGTTTGTGGCCTCCGGGTGGGGAGCAGTACTTC. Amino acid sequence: CASSLWPPGGEQYF.

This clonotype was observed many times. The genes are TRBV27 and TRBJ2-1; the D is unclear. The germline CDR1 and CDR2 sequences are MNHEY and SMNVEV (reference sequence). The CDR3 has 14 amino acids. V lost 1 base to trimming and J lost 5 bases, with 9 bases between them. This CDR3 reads CASSLWAGNNEQFF. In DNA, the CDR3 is TGTGCCAGCAGTTTATGGGCAGGCAACAATGAGCAGTTCTTC.

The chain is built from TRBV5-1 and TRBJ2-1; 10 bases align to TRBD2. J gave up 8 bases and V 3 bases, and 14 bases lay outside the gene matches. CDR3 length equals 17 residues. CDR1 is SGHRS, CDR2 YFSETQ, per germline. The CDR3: CASSWVTNSGGTYEQFF. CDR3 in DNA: TGCGCCAGCAGCTGGGTAACGAATAGCGGGGGGACGTATGAGCAGTTCTTC.

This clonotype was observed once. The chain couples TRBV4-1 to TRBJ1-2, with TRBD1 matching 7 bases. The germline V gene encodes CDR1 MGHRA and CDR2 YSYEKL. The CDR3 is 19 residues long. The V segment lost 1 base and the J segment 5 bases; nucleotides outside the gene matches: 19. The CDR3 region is CASSQALLFTGDRPYGYTF. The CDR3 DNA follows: TGCGCCAGCAGCCAAGCCCTCCTATTTACAGGGGATCGTCCATATGGCTACACCTTC.